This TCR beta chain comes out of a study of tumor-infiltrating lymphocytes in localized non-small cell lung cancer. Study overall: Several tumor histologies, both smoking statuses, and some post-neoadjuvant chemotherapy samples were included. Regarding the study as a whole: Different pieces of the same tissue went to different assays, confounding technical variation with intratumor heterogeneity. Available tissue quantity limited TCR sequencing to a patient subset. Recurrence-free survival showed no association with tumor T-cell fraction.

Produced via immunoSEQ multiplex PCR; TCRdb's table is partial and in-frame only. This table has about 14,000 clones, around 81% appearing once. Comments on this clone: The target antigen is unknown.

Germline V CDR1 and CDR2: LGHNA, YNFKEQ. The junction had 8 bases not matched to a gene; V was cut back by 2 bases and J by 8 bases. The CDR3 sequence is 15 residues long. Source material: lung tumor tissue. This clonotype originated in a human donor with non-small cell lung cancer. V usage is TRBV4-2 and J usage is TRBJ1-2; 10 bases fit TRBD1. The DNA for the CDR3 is TGTGCCAGCAGCCAATCTTCCTCGGACAGGGGGGGCTACACCTTC. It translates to CASSQSSSDRGGYTF.